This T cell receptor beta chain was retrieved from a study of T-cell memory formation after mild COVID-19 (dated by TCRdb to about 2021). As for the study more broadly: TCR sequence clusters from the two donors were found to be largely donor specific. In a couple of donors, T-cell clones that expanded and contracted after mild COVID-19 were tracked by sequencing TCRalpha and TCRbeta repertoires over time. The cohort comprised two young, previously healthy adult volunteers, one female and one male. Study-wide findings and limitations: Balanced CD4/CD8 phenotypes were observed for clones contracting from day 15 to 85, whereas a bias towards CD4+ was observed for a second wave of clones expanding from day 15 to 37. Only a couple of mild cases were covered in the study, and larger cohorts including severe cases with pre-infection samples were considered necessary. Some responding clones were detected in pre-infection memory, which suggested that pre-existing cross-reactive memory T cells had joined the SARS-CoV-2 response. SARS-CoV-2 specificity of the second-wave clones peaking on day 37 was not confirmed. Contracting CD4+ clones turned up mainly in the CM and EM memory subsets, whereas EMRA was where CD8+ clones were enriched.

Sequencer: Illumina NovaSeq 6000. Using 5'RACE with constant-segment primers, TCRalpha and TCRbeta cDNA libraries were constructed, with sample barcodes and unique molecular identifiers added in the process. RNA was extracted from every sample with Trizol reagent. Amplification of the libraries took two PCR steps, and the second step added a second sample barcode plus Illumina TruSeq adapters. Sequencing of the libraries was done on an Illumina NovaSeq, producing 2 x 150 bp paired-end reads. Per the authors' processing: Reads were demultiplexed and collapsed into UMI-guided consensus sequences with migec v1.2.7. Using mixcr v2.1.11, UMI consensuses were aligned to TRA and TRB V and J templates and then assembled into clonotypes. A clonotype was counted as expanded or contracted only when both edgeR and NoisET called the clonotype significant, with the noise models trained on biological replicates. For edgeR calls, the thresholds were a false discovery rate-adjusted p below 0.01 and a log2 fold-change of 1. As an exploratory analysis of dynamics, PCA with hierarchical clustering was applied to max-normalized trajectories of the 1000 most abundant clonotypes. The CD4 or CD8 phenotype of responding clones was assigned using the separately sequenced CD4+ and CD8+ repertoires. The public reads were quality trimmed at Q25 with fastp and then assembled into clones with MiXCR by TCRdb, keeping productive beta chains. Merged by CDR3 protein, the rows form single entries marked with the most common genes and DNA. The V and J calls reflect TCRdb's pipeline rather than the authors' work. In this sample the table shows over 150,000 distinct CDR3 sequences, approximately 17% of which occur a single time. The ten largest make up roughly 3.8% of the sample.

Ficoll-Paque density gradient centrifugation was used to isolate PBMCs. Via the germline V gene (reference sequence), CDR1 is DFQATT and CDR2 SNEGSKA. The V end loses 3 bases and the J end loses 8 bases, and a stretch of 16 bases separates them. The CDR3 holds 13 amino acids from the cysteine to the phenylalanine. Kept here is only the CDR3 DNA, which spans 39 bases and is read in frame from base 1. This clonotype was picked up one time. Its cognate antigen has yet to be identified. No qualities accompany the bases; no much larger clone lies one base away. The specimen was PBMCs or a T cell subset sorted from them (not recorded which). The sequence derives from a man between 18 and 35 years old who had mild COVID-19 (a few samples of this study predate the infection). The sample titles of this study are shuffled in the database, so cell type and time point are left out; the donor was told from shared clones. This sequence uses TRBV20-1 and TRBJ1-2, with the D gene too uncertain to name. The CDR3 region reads CSARSLDREGYTF. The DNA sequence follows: TGCAGTGCTAGGAGTTTGGATCGGGAGGGCTACACCTTC.